A selection of T cell receptor beta chains follows, all from one sample in a study of cytomegalovirus exposure and HLA in healthy donors. Generated by immunoSEQ multiplex PCR, the TCRdb table keeps only in-frame clones and is missing some. The sample includes 75,000 to 95,000 clones. Sequencing input: PBMCs. Every receptor here comes from a woman in her fifties or sixties in good health and CMV-seronegative. CDR3s include the opening cysteine and the closing phenylalanine or tryptophan. D genes are given only for firm matches.

V gene	J gene	D gene	CDR3 protein	CDR3 DNA
TRBV11-3	TRBJ2-2	-	CASSLDGATGELFF	TGTGCCAGCAGCTTAGATGGGGCCACCGGGGAGCTGTTTTTT
TRBV27	TRBJ2-7	TRBD1	CASSPQGAEYEQYF	TGTGCCAGCAGTCCCCAGGGGGCAGAATACGAGCAGTACTTC
TRBV19	TRBJ2-1	-	CASKQGFNEQFF	TGTGCCAGTAAACAGGGATTCAATGAGCAGTTCTTC
TRBV11-1	TRBJ1-1	-	CASSSVGTEAFF	TGTGCCAGCAGCTCAGTTGGGACAGAAGCTTTCTTT
TRBV19	TRBJ2-1	TRBD2	CASSLLADYNEQFF	TGTGCCAGTAGTCTGCTAGCGGATTACAATGAGCAGTTCTTC
TRBV27	TRBJ2-1	TRBD2	CASSPGTSGSNEQFF	TGTGCCAGCAGTCCAGGGACTAGCGGGAGCAATGAGCAGTTCTTC
TRBV6-5	TRBJ2-5	-	CASSYRDWETQYF	TGTGCCAGCAGTTATAGAGACTGGGAGACCCAGTACTTC
TRBV2	TRBJ2-1	-	CASSLGLGGSNEQFF	TGTGCCAGCAGCCTTGGACTAGGGGGGAGCAATGAGCAGTTCTTC
TRBV12-5	TRBJ1-5	TRBD1	CASGQGASQPQHF	TGTGCTAGTGGACAGGGGGCTAGTCAGCCCCAGCATTTT
TRBV5-1	TRBJ2-1	TRBD2	CASSFSGTIYNEQFF	TGCGCCAGCAGCTTTAGCGGGACGATTTACAATGAGCAGTTCTTC
TRBV28	TRBJ2-2	-	CASSSSGAGELFF	TGTGCCAGCAGTTCATCAGGGGCCGGGGAGCTGTTTTTT
TRBV6-7	TRBJ2-1	TRBD2	CASSYSGRIPAYNEQFF	TGTGCCAGCAGTTATAGCGGGAGAATCCCTGCTTACAATGAGCAGTTCTTC
TRBV6-4	TRBJ2-3	TRBD2	CASSAQRESTDTQYF	TGTGCCAGCTCAGCGCAGCGGGAGAGCACAGATACGCAGTATTTT
TRBV28	TRBJ2-3	TRBD2	CASKIQRERVTDTQYF	TGTGCCAGCAAAATCCAGCGGGAGAGGGTTACAGATACGCAGTATTTT
TRBV19	TRBJ2-2	TRBD1	CASTSGTGVSGELFF	TGTGCCAGTACTTCCGGGACAGGGGTCTCCGGGGAGCTGTTTTTT
TRBV10-3	TRBJ2-3	TRBD2	CAISGASGRTDTQYF	TGTGCCATCAGTGGGGCTAGCGGGAGAACCGATACGCAGTATTTT
TRBV27	TRBJ2-7	-	CASSLIADRSSYEQYF	TGTGCCAGCAGTCTTATAGCGGATAGGAGCTCCTACGAGCAGTACTTC
TRBV4-3	TRBJ1-3	-	CASSQGTVSGNTIYF	TGCGCCAGCAGCCAAGGGACAGTTTCTGGAAACACCATATATTTT
TRBV15	TRBJ2-7	TRBD2	CATSERRTLAGGPRGYLYEQYF	TGTGCCACCAGCGAACGCCGCACCCTAGCGGGAGGGCCTAGGGGCTACCTCTACGAGCAGTACTTC
TRBV18	TRBJ2-3	-	CASSPLVGDTQYF	TGTGCCAGCTCACCACTGGTCGGAGATACGCAGTATTTT
TRBV5-6	TRBJ2-7	TRBD1	CASSVRDSLYEQYF	TGTGCCAGCAGCGTACGGGACAGTTTATACGAGCAGTACTTC
TRBV6-1	TRBJ2-1	-	CASSEFPVDTHNEQFF	TGTGCCAGCAGTGAATTTCCGGTGGACACGCACAATGAGCAGTTCTTC
TRBV4-2	TRBJ2-7	TRBD1	CASSQELTGTYEQYF	TGTGCCAGCAGCCAAGAATTGACAGGGACCTACGAGCAGTACTTC
TRBV7-9	TRBJ2-7	TRBD2	CASSLVAGVHEQYF	TGTGCCAGCAGCTTAGTAGCGGGAGTGCACGAGCAGTACTTC
TRBV5-1	TRBJ1-4	TRBD1	CASSLFSQGTNEKLFF	TGCGCCAGCAGCTTGTTTTCACAGGGGACTAATGAAAAACTGTTTTTT
TRBV7-9	TRBJ2-1	-	CASSLEGNRNEQFF	TGTGCCAGCAGCTTAGAGGGCAACAGGAATGAGCAGTTCTTC
TRBV5-4	TRBJ2-7	-	CASSLESGREQYF	TGTGCCAGCAGCTTGGAGAGTGGGCGCGAGCAGTACTTC
TRBV10-3	TRBJ2-3	TRBD2	CATTIRLAEADTQYF	TGTGCCACTACGATTAGACTAGCGGAAGCAGATACGCAGTATTTT
TRBV6-1	TRBJ1-2	TRBD1	CASSAEDRGGYGYTF	TGTGCCAGCAGTGCCGAGGACAGGGGGGGCTATGGCTACACCTTC
TRBV19	TRBJ2-5	TRBD2	CASSITAGVGKETQYF	TGTGCCAGTAGTATCACGGCGGGAGTGGGAAAAGAGACCCAGTACTTC
TRBV7-2	TRBJ2-7	-	CASSDGRYSYEQYF	TGTGCCAGCAGCGACGGGAGATACTCCTACGAGCAGTACTTC
TRBV6-5	TRBJ1-2	TRBD1	CASSSPGQGDYGYTF	TGTGCCAGCAGCTCACCGGGACAGGGGGACTATGGCTACACCTTC
TRBV7-9	TRBJ1-2	TRBD1	CASSGQGLHGYTF	TGTGCCAGCAGTGGACAGGGGCTCCATGGCTACACCTTC
TRBV7-2	TRBJ2-3	-	CASSLASQRSTDTQYF	TGTGCCAGCAGCTTAGCGTCTCAGCGGAGCACAGATACGCAGTATTTT
TRBV6-5	TRBJ1-2	-	CASSPTGRNGYTF	TGTGCCAGCAGCCCGACAGGTCGTAATGGCTACACCTTC
TRBV18	TRBJ1-1	-	CASSPRMNTEAFF	TGTGCCAGCTCACCCCGTATGAACACTGAAGCTTTCTTT
TRBV5-8	TRBJ1-4	-	CASSLARGEKLFF	TGTGCCAGCAGCCTTGCCAGGGGTGAAAAACTGTTTTTT
TRBV2	TRBJ2-5	-	CASSPSETQYF	TGTGCCAGCAGCCCCTCAGAGACCCAGTACTTC
TRBV28	TRBJ2-1	-	CASGWPVNEQFF	TGTGCCAGCGGCTGGCCTGTGAATGAGCAGTTCTTC
TRBV11-2	TRBJ2-7	-	CASSLTGGGAVYEQYF	TGTGCCAGCAGCTTAACTGGTGGGGGCGCGGTCTACGAGCAGTACTTC